This TCR beta chain stems from a study of cytomegalovirus exposure and HLA in healthy donors (dated 2017 in TCRdb). At the level of the whole study: In an earlier analysis of approximately 640 of the donors, about 270 Gb of sequence data and approximately 100 million unique TCR beta sequences from roughly 190 million T cells were reported. An early release that covered roughly 600 HLA-typed donors contained approximately 290 gigabases of sequencing data and around 85 million unique TCR sequences. Of the roughly 430 genotyped donors, 81% fell in the genetic ancestry cluster associated with self-reported Caucasian donors. The study aimed to test whether cataloging public T cell receptors could reveal signatures of past pathogen exposure. The study profiled the T cell repertoires of hundreds of subjects by immunosequencing and related them to cytomegalovirus serostatus. Along with the roughly 700-subject first cohort, a separate validation cohort of over a hundred different subjects was used. The study combined high-throughput TCR immunosequencing, statistical association of individual TCRs with disease status, and machine learning to predict cytomegalovirus infection status. In a later analysis, previously published TCR beta repertoires from 550 to 700 donors were re-analyzed and high-resolution HLA genotyping was added so that TCR occurrence patterns could be studied. Rather than using new phenotypic data, the later analysis identified candidate immune exposures from TCR beta sequences and from how often those sequences occurred across donors. To decide whether each TCR beta V gene segment behaved as functional or pseudogenic, an earlier analysis of some 540 of the donors relied on high-throughput TCR beta sequencing. Donor age, sex, ethnicity and CMV serostatus were compiled alongside the repertoire data. A later genetic analysis used genome-wide SNP genotypes for about three fifths of the roughly 700 donors, treating that subset as a discovery cohort. All discovery cohort repertoires had been generated on a single sequencing platform. Class I and class II HLA loci were covered by the typing at four-digit resolution. Typing coverage differed by locus: A, B, C, DRB1 and DQB1 were typed in roughly 629-630 donors, DQA1 in about 510, DPA1 in approximately 610, and DPB1 in around 490. Four to six DR-DQ haplotypes were handled as single units for association and clustering because linkage in the cohort was strong. Among a few hundred genotyped donors of the cohort, an average of around 240,000 unique TCR beta nucleotide sequences were sequenced per donor, roughly 20% of them non-productive. Beyond this particular receptor, the publication reports: Across donors, most TCR sequences were observed very rarely, whereas some public TCRs were present in many individuals. In a later analysis, most CMV-associated TCR beta chains were found to appear HLA-restricted, with HLA associations seemingly driven largely by CMV exposure. An association between a missense DCLRE1C variant and V-gene and J-gene trimming of TCR beta chains was found in a later genetic analysis and replicated in an independent cohort. Presence/absence analyses assumed roughly uniform sequencing depth across donors, an assumption that may not hold. A later analysis associated about 18,000 TCR beta sequences with specific HLA alleles at a false discovery rate of 0.05. A later analysis found that HLA-associated TCR beta chains were more clonally expanded and had lower generation probabilities than equally common non-associated chains. A cluster of highly shared sequence variants was judged likely to represent a technical artifact of the sequencing pipeline. According to the authors, the approach could potentially be generalized to other disease states and immunological phenotypes. In the study, 150 to 200 TCR beta chains were listed as associated with cytomegalovirus. A further reported finding was that TCR beta sequences accurately predicted the HLA-A and HLA-B alleles for most subjects in the first cohort. Linkage disequilibrium might explain the correlated functional status among segregating V segments, but an unknown experimental factor could not be excluded. A later analysis found that TCR association rates varied across HLA loci, with DRB1 alleles showing the most associated TCRs and HLA-C alleles the fewest. This cohort had only TCR beta chains sequenced, and the lack of alpha or paired-chain data limited which features could be detected. The 87-base-pair reads could not distinguish some IMGT-functional V segments, including TRBV6-2 and TRBV6-3, so those segments were excluded. Because HLA typing was unavailable for some donors at each locus, only the typed subset was used in association tests. According to a later analysis, parvovirus B19, influenza, CMV and Epstein-Barr virus appeared linked to several top co-occurrence clusters. In vitro tests confirmed that three of the cytomegalovirus-associated TCR beta chains recognize cytomegalovirus antigens. In a later genetic analysis, fewer N-insertions in productive TCRs were reported among donors in an Asian-associated ancestry cluster than the approximately 710-donor mean. The classifier was reported to diagnose cytomegalovirus status with high specificity and sensitivity in both the original cohort and the validation cohort. When HLA alleles, especially DR and DQ, strongly co-occurred, TCR associations were difficult to assign to individual alleles. Immune exposure information for the cohort was limited to CMV serostatus. In an earlier analysis of around 500 of the donors, most TCR beta V segments appeared in productive rearrangements about 87% or about 30% of the time, broadly matching IMGT annotations. The earlier analysis of nearly 600 of the donors excluded some 16 rarely observed V segments, including chromosome 9 orphons, because counts were too low.

As to this clone: Its binding antigen is unknown. Base qualities are not at hand, and no much larger clone is one base apart.

In total, just over 650 healthy bone marrow donors made up the cohort. At the time of sampling, all cohort members were nominally healthy, though unrecorded immune exposures were likely present. The donor was CMV seropositive and belonged to the group of about 290 seropositive cohort members. Every donor gave a peripheral blood sample, and the peripheral blood mononuclear cells from that sample were used for TCR beta sequencing. Genomic DNA was extracted from the blood cell samples with the Qiagen DNeasy Blood Extraction Kit. V is cut by 3 bases and J by 10 bases, and the space between the germline ends is 9 bases. Taken from cysteine to phenylalanine, the CDR3 has 11 residues. This entry keeps only the CDR3 DNA: 33 bases, framed from base 1. In the germline V gene, CDR1 corresponds to MDHEN and CDR2 to SYDVKM. The method was the immunoSEQ multiplex PCR assay. The multiplex PCR relied on a mix of 60 forward primers for TCR Vbeta segments and 13 reverse primers for TCR Jbeta segments. Amplification of the CDR3 region of rearranged TCR beta genes was performed with a multiplex PCR assay on genomic DNA. The amplified TCR beta libraries were sequenced on the Illumina HiSeq System as 87-base-pair reads. The authors' pipeline ran thus. In a later analysis, tens of millions of unique TCR beta chains were counted across the 500 to 850 repertoires, and approximately 11 million of these chains were shared by at least two donors. To remove PCR and sequencing errors, raw reads were error-corrected and collapsed into unique sequences using a nearest-neighbor algorithm that merged closely related sequences. Alignment of CDR3 sequences to IMGT reference sequences was used to assign V, D and J gene segments. Each retained sequence needed at least a six-nucleotide match to both a V gene segment and a J gene segment. Rearrangements were classified as productive when the CDR3 lacked stop codons and remained in frame with V and J, and all other rearrangements were classified as non-productive. Following IMGT convention, CDR3 was defined as the stretch from the second conserved V-encoded cysteine up to the conserved J-encoded phenylalanine. In an earlier analysis of around 570 of the donors, sequences lacking an unambiguous match to a single V gene segment were excluded. In an earlier analysis of some 590 of the donors, a V segment was called functional when productive rearrangements were above 56.7%, and segregating when the standard deviation between donors exceeded 5%. A statistical classification framework was built for diagnosing cytomegalovirus status from the catalog of TCR beta chain sequences. V and J gene assignment, in a later analysis, came from comparing TCR nucleotide sequences with IMGT/GENE-DB human TR gene sequences. In a later analysis, CDR3 sequences and most-parsimonious VDJ recombination scenarios were assigned using the TCRdist pipeline. In a later analysis, every TCR beta chain was defined by the combination of its CDR3 amino acid sequence and its V-gene family, and reads without a unique V-gene family were dropped. To address suspected cross-contamination and a sequencing artifact, a later analysis removed some 620 highly shared, low-generation-probability nucleotide sequences. A later analysis calculated a clonal expansion index for each public chain from normalized within-repertoire ranks of inferred template counts. In a later analysis, generation probabilities were computed with a VDJ recombination model fitted to out-of-frame rearrangements, and the resulting probabilities were checked against IGoR. Hypergeometric tests were used in a later analysis to score TCR-TCR, TCR-HLA and TCR-CMV co-occurrence, with a repertoire-size bias correction applied to the TCR pairs. In a later analysis, false discovery rates were estimated by permuting HLA or CMV assignments 20 times. In a later analysis, co-occurring TCRs were grouped using DBSCAN, and TCRdist sequence similarity was added for clustering within HLA-allele-positive subsets. Repertoires with fewer than 30,000 or more than 120,000 public chains were left out of co-occurrence clustering, as were a handful of repertoires with anomalous nucleotide sharing. Held by TCRdb, this immuneACCESS table contains in-frame sequences only and omits some clones. Under half of the omission traces to an unresolved V gene where checked; the cause of the rest is unknown. V, J and clone size were drawn from that table, and D and trimming were deduced from the DNA. This sample comprises 110,000 to 150,000 clones, around two thirds of them detected only once. About 2% of the sample belongs to the ten largest clones.

The chain employs TRBV28 and TRBJ1-2; a confident D gene designation cannot be given. The source of this sequence is a woman in her sixties in good health and CMV-seropositive. Material for sequencing was PBMCs. For the CDR3, the sequence is CASSFAGDYTF. The sequenced DNA is TGTGCCAGCAGTTTCGCGGGTGACTACACCTTC.